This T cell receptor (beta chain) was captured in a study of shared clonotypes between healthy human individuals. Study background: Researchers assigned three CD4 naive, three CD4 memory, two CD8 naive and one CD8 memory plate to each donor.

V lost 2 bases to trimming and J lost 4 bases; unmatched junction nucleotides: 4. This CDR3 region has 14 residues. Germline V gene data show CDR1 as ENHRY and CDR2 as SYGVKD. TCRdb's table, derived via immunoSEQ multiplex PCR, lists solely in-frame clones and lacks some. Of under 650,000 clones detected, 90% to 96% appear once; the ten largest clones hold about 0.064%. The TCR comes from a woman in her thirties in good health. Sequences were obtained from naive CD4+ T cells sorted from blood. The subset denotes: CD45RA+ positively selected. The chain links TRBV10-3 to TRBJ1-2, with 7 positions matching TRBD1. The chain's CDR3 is CAISETGVTYGYTF. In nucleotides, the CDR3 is TGTGCCATCAGTGAGACAGGGGTTACCTATGGCTACACCTTC.